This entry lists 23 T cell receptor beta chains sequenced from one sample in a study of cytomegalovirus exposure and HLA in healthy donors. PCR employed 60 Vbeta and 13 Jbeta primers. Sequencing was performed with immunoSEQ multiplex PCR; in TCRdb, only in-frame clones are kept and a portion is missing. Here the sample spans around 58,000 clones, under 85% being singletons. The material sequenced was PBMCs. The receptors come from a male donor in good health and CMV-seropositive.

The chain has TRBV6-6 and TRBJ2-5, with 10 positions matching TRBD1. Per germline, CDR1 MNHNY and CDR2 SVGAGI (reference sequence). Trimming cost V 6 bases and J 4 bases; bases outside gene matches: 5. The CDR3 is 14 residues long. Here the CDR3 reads CASRPGTGVETQYF. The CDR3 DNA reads TGTGCCAGCAGGCCCGGGACAGGGGTAGAGACCCAGTACTTC.

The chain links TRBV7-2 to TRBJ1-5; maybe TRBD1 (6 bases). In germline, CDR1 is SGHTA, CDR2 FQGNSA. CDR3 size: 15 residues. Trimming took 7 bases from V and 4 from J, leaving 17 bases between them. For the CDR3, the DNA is TGTGCCAGCAACCTGGGGGCGGGGGGAAATCAGCCCCAGCATTTT. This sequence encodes CASNLGAGGNQPQHF.

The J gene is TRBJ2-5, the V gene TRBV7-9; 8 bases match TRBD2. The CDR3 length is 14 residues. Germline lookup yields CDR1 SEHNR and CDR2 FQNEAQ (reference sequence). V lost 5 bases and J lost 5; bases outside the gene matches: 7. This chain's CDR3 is CASSQGLAGETQYF. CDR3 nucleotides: TGTGCCAGCAGCCAAGGACTAGCCGGGGAGACCCAGTACTTC.

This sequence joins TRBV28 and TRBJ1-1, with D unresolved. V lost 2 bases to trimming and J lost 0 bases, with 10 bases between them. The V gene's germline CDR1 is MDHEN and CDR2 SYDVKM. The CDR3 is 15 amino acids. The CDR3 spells CASSLQAEMNTEAFF. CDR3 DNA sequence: TGTGCCAGCAGTTTACAGGCAGAGATGAACACTGAAGCTTTCTTT.

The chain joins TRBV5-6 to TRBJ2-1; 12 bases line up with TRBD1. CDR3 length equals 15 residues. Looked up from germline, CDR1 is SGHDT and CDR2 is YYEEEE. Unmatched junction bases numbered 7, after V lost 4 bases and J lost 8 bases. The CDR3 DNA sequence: TGTGCCAGCAGCCACCCGGGACAGGGGGCCTATGAGCAGTTCTTC. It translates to CASSHPGQGAYEQFF.

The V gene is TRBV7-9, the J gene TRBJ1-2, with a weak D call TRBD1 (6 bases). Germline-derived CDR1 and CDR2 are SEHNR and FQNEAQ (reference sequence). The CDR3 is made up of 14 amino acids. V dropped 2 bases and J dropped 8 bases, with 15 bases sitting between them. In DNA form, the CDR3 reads TGTGCCAGCAGCTTAAACAGGGCGAAGGGGGGCTACACCTTC. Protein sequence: CASSLNRAKGGYTF.

The CDR3 DNA reads as TGTGCCAGCAGCGGGACTAGCGGGGGGTCAGATACGCAGTATTTT. Protein product: CASSGTSGGSDTQYF. The V gene is TRBV9, the J gene TRBJ2-3, with TRBD2 matching over 14 bases. Germline V gene sequence: CDR1 SGDLS, CDR2 YYNGEE. J was trimmed by 4 bases and V by 3 bases; bases with no gene match: 1. The CDR3 consists of 15 residues.

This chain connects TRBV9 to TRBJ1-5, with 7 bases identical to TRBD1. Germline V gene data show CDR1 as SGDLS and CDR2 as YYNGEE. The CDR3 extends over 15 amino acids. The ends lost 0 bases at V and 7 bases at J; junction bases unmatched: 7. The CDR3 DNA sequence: TGTGCCAGCAGCGTAGCCCCGACAGGGCGACAGCCCCAGCATTTT. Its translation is CASSVAPTGRQPQHF.

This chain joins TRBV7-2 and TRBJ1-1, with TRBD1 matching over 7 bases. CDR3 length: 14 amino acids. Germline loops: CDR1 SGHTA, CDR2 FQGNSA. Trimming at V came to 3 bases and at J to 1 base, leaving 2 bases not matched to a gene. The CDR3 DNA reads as TGTGCCAGCAGCTTCGGGGACAGGAACACTGAAGCTTTCTTT. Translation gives CASSFGDRNTEAFF.

CDR3 nucleotides: TGCGCCAGCAGCCAAGTTCCTAGCGGGGGATACGAGCAGTACTTC. Translation: CASSQVPSGGYEQYF. V usage is TRBV4-3 and J usage is TRBJ2-7; 10 nucleotides agree with TRBD2. Germline trimming cut 1 base from V and 4 bases from J; bases unmatched to any gene: 4. Germline V lookup: CDR1 LGHNA, CDR2 YSLEER. The CDR3 totals 15 residues.

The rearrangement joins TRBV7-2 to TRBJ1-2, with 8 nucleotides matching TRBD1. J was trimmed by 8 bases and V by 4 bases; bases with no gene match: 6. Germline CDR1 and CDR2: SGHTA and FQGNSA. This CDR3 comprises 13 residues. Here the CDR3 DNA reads TGTGCCAGCAGCTCAGGGGGCGCGAGGGGCTACACCTTC. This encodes CASSSGGARGYTF.

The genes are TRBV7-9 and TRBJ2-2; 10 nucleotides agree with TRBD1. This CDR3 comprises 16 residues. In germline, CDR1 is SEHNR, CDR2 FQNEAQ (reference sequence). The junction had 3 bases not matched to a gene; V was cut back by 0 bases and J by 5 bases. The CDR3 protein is CASSLAGTGETGELFF. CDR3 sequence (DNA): TGTGCCAGCAGCTTAGCCGGGACAGGGGAAACCGGGGAGCTGTTTTTT.

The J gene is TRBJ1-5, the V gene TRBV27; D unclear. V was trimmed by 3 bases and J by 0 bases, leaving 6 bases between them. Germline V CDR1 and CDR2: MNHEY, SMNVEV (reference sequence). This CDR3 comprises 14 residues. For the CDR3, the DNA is TGTGCCAGCAGTTTCGGGTTTAGCAATCAGCCCCAGCATTTT. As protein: CASSFGFSNQPQHF.

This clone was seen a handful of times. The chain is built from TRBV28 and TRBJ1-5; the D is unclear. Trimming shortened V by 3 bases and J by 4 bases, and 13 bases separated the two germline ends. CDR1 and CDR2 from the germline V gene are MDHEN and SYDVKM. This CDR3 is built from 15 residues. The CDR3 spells CASSLGSFGNQPQHF. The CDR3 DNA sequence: TGTGCCAGCAGTTTGGGCAGTTTCGGAAATCAGCCCCAGCATTTT. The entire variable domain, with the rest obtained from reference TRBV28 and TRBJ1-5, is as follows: DVKVTQSSRYLVKRTGEKVFLECVQDMDHENMFWYRQDPGLGLRLIYFSYDVKMKEKGDIPEGYSVSREKKERFSLILESASTNQTSMYLCASSLGSFGNQPQHFGDGTRLSIL.

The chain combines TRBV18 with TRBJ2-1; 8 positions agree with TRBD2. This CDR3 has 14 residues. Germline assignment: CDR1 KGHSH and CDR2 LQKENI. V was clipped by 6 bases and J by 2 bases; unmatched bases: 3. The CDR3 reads CASSPGGAYNEQFF. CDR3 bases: TGTGCCAGCTCCCCGGGAGGGGCCTACAATGAGCAGTTCTTC.

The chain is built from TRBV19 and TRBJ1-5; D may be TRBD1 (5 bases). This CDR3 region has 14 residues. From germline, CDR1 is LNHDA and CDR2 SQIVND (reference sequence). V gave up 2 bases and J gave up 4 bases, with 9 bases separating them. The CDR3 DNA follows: TGTGCCAGTAGTATACGACAGAGTAATCAGCCCCAGCATTTT. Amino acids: CASSIRQSNQPQHF.

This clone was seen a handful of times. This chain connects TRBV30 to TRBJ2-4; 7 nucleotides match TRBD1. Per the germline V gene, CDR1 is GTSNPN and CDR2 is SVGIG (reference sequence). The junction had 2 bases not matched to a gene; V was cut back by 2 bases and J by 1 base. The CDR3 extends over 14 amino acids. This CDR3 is CAWSRGQAKNIQYF. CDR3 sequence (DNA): TGTGCCTGGAGTAGGGGACAGGCCAAAAACATTCAGTACTTC.

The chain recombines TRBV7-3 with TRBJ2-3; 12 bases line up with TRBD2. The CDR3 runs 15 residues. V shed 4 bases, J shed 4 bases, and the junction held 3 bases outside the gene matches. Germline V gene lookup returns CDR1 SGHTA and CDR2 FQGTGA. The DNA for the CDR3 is TGTGCCAGCAGCTCGACTAGCGGGGGAGCAGATACGCAGTATTTT. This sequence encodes CASSSTSGGADTQYF.

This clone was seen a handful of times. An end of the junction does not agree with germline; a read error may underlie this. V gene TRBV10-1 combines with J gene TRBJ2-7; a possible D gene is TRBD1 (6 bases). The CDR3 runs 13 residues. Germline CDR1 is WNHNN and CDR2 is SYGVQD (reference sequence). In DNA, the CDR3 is TGCGCCAGCAGTGAGGAAACAGGGTGCGGAGAGAACTTC. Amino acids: CASSEETGCGENF.

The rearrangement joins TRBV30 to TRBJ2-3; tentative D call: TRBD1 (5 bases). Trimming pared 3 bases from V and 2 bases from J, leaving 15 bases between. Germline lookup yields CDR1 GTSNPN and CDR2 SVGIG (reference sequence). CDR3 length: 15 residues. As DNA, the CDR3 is TGTGCCTGGAGGGACATTAGGGCGCCCACAGATACGCAGTATTTT. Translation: CAWRDIRAPTDTQYF.

The CDR3 region has the DNA TGCGCCAGCAGTTCGGCTACTAGCATGAACACTGAAGCTTTCTTT. Amino acid sequence: CASSSATSMNTEAFF. The J gene is TRBJ1-1, the V gene TRBV5-1, with D unclear. With 5 bases removed from V and 0 bases from J, the gap between germline ends came to 14 bases. This CDR3 contains 15 residues. The germline CDR1 and CDR2 sequences are SGHRS and YFSETQ.

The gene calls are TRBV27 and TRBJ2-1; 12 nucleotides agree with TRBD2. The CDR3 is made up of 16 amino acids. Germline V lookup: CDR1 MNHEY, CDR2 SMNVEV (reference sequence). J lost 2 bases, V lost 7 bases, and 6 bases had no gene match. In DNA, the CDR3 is TGTGCCAGCAAAGAACTAGCGGGGGGTCCCTACAATGAGCAGTTCTTC. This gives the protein CASKELAGGPYNEQFF.

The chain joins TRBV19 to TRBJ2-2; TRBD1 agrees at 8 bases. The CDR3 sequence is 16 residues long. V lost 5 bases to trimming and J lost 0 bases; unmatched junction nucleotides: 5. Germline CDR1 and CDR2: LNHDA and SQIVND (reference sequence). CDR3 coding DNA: TGTGCCAGTAGTGCCCGGACAGGGACGAACACCGGGGAGCTGTTTTTT. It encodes CASSARTGTNTGELFF.